The sequence of this T cell receptor beta chain was determined in a study of human T cells and chemical hapten exposure. Study details: Patients got weekly scalp diphenylcyclopropenone doses over the roughly 24-week study.

Documented time point: patch test 3, about 24 weeks after DPC sensitization. Treatment meaning: therapeutic diphenylcyclopropenone sensitization with weekly scalp DPC. From whole blood left unfractionated, total RNA was extracted. TCRdb analysed the RACE reads with MiXCR anew, one entry per CDR3 protein. This table has just under 40,000 distinct CDR3 sequences, roughly 13% appearing once. Germline values: CDR1 MDHEN, CDR2 SYDVKM. The CDR3 totals 12 residues. The ends were cut back, 3 bases at V and 6 bases at J, with 9 bases in the middle. Specimen: whole blood, collected in connection with sensitization to the hapten diphenylcyclopropenone (DPC). The sequence was obtained from a woman aged 40 to 50 with alopecia areata. Some clones in this sample may be carry-over from other donors' samples. The chain uses TRBV28 and TRBJ2-7; a possible D gene is TRBD2 (5 bases). The CDR3 nucleotides are TGTGCCAGCAGTTTGAGGGAAGGCGAGCAGTACTTC. This gives the protein CASSLREGEQYF.